Listed below are T cell receptor beta chains from one sample, sequenced in a study of cytomegalovirus exposure and HLA in healthy donors. TCRdb's copy holds only in-frame clones and misses some; the assay was immunoSEQ multiplex PCR. The repertoire includes roughly 180,000 clones, 70% to 90% of them detected once, and approximately 0.8% sits in the top ten. The sample was PBMCs. The receptors were sampled from a woman aged 18-29 years in good health and CMV-seronegative. The CDR3 runs from the conserved cysteine through the conserved F or W. Fields, in order: D gene, V gene, J gene, clone size, CDR3 DNA, CDR3 protein. The D gene is left open where the match is weak. Expanded clones get a size class; other rows say once, few or many, or leave the size out.

TRBD2	TRBV2	TRBJ2-1	-	TGTGCCAGCAGCGGTACTAGCGGGAGTAAGTTCTTC	CASSGTSGSKFF
TRBD1	TRBV4-1	TRBJ1-1	-	TGCGCCAGCAGCCAAGATAGGTTGGACAGGGTGAACACTGAAGCTTTCTTT	CASSQDRLDRVNTEAFF
-	TRBV18	TRBJ2-5	-	TGTGCCAGCTCACCACCCTCCGACCAAGAGACCCAGTACTTC	CASSPPSDQETQYF
TRBD1	TRBV5-1	TRBJ1-2	-	TGCGCCAGCAGCGAGGGACAGGGGACGTATGGCTACACCTTC	CASSEGQGTYGYTF
TRBD1	TRBV7-8	TRBJ1-1	-	TGTGCCAGCAGTTATCTTAGAGGGGGCGTCACTGAAGCTTTCTTT	CASSYLRGGVTEAFF
TRBD1	TRBV15	TRBJ1-4	-	TGTGCCACCAGCAGAGAGGGGACAGTCAATGAAAAACTGTTTTTT	CATSREGTVNEKLFF
-	TRBV5-1	TRBJ2-2	few	TGCGCCAGCAGCTTGGTCCAGGGGACCGGGGAGCTGTTTTTT	CASSLVQGTGELFF
TRBD2	TRBV28	TRBJ2-7	-	TGTGCCAGCAGTCTTAGCGGGAGCTGGTTTGACGAGCAGTACTTC	CASSLSGSWFDEQYF
TRBD1	TRBV29-1	TRBJ1-4	once	TGCAGCGGCCTGGGACAGGGTGATGAAAAACTGTTTTTT	CSGLGQGDEKLFF
-	TRBV7-2	TRBJ1-1	few	TGTGCCAGCAGCTTTGTTCAGGGGAACACTGAAGCTTTCTTT	CASSFVQGNTEAFF
TRBD2	TRBV15	TRBJ2-6	-	TGTGCCACCAGCAGGGGGGGGTTCTCTGGGGCCAACGTCCTGACTTTC	CATSRGGFSGANVLTF
-	TRBV7-9	TRBJ2-7	-	TGTGCCAGCAGCTCCATTACACGGACTGACTACGAGCAGTACTTC	CASSSITRTDYEQYF
TRBD2	TRBV12-5	TRBJ2-6	-	TGTGCTAGTGGTTTGGTAATGGGAATAGCGGGAGTCGCCGGGGCCAACGTCCTGACTTTC	CASGLVMGIAGVAGANVLTF
-	TRBV6-1	TRBJ2-3	-	TGTGCCACCCGGCCTAGCCCTGGCACAGATACGCAGTATTTT	CATRPSPGTDTQYF
TRBD1	TRBV29-1	TRBJ1-2	-	TGCAGCGACCGAACAGGGGGCTATGGCTACACCTTC	CSDRTGGYGYTF
-	TRBV28	TRBJ2-1	once	TGTGCCAGCAGTACCCGCCCCCTGGCGGGGCTTTCCTACAATGAGCAGTTCTTC	CASSTRPLAGLSYNEQFF